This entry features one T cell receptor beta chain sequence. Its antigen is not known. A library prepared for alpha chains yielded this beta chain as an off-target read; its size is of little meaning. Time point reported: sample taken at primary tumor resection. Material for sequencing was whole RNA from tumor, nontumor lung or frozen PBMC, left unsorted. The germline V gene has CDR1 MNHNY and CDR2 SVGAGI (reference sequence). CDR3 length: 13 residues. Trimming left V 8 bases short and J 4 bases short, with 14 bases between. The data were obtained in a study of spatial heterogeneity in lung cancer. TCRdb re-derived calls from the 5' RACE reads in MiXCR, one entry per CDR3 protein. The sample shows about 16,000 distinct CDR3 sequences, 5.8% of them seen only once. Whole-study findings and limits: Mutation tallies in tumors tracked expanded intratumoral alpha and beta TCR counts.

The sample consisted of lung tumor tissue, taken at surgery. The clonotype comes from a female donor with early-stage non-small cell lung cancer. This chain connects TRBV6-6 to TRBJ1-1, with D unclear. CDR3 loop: CASSGGRSTEAFF. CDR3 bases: TGTGCCAGCTCCGGTGGTCGAAGCACTGAAGCTTTCTTT.